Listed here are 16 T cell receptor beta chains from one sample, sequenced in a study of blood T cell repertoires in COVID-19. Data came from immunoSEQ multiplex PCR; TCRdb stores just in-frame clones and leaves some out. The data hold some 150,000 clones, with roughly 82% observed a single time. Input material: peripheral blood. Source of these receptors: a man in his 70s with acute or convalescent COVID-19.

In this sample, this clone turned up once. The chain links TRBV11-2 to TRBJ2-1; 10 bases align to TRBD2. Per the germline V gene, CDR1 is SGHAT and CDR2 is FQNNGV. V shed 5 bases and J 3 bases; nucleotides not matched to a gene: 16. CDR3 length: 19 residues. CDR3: CASSPNGLAGAPLYNEQFF. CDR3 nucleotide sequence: TGTGCCAGCAGCCCCAACGGCCTAGCGGGAGCCCCACTCTACAATGAGCAGTTCTTC.

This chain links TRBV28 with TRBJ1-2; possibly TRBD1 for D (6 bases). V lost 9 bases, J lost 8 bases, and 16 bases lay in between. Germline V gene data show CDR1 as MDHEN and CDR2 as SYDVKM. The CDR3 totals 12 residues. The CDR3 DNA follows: TGTGCCAGTAGACAGGAGAGCAGGGGCTACACCTTC. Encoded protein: CASRQESRGYTF.

DNA of the CDR3: TGTGCCAGCAGCGCGTGGGGTAGCGGGTCAGATACGCAGTATTTT. It yields the protein CASSAWGSGSDTQYF. The chain links TRBV9 to TRBJ2-3; 7 positions agree with TRBD2. The V gene end was trimmed by 3 bases and the J gene end by 4 bases; junction bases not matched to a gene: 8. The CDR3 length is 15 residues. CDR1 is SGDLS and CDR2 is YYNGEE in the germline V gene.

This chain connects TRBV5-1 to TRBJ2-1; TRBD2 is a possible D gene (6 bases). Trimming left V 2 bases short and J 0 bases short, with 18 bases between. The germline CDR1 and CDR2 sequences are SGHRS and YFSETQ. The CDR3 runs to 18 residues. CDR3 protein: CASSFAGWRDASYNEQFF. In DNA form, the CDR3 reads TGCGCCAGCAGCTTCGCGGGGTGGCGGGACGCCTCCTACAATGAGCAGTTCTTC.

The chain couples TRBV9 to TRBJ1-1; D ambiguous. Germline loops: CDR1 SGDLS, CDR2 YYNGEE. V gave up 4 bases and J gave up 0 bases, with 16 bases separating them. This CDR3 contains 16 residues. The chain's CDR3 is CASSPQRVGVNTEAFF. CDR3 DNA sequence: TGTGCCAGCAGCCCGCAAAGGGTGGGAGTGAACACTGAAGCTTTCTTT.

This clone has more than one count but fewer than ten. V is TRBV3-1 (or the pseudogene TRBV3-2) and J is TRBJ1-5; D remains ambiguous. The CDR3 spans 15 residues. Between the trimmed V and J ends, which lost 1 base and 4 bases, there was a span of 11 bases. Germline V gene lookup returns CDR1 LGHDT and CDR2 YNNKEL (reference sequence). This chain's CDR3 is CASSQGGWENQPQHF. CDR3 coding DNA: TGTGCCAGCAGCCAAGGAGGGTGGGAGAATCAGCCCCAGCATTTT.

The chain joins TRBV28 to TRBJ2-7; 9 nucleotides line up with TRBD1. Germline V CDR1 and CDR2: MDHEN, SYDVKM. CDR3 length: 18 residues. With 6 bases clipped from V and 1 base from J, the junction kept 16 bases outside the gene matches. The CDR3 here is CASRRLRTGAFSSYEQYF. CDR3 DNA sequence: TGTGCCAGCAGGAGACTCAGGACAGGGGCCTTTAGTTCCTACGAGCAGTACTTC.

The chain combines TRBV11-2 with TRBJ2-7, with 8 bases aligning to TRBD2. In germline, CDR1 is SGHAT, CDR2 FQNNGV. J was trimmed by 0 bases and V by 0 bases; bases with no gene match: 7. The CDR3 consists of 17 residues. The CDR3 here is CASSLEWAGGHSYEQYF. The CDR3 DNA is TGTGCCAGCAGCTTAGAATGGGCGGGAGGACACTCCTACGAGCAGTACTTC.

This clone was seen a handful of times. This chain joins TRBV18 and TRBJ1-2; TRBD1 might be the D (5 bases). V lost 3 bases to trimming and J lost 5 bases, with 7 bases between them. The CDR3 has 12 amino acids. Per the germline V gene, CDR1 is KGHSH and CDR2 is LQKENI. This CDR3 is CASSPQGYGYTF. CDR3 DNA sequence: TGTGCCAGCTCACCCCAGGGATATGGCTACACCTTC.

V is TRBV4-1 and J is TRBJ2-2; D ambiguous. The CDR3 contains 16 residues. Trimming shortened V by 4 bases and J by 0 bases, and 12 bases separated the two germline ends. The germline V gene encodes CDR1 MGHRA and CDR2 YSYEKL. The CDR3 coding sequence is TGCGCCAGCAGCCGTCTGGCAGATTCGAACACCGGGGAGCTGTTTTTT. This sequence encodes CASSRLADSNTGELFF.

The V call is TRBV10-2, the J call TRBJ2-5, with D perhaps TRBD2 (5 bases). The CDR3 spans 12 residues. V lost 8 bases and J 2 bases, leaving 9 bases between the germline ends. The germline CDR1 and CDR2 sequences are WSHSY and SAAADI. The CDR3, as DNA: TGCGCCAGCCTGGGAGATCAAGAGACCCAGTACTTC. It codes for CASLGDQETQYF.

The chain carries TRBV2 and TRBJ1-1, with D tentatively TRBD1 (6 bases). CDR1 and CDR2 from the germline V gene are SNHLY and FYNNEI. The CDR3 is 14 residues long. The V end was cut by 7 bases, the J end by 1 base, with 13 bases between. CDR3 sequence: CASMSSTGNTEAFF. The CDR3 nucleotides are TGTGCCAGCATGTCCTCGACAGGGAACACTGAAGCTTTCTTT.

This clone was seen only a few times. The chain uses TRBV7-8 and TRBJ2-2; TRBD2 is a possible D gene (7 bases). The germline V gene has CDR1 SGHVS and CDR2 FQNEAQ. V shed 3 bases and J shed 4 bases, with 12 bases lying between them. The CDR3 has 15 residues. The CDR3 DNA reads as TGTGCCAGCAGCTTGGGGGGGCGGGTCACCGGGGAGCTGTTTTTT. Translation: CASSLGGRVTGELFF.

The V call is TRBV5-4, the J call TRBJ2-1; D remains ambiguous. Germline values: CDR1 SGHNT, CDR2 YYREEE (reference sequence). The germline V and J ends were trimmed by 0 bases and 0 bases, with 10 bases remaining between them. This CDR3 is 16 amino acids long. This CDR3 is CASSLVTLSSYNEQFF. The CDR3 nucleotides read TGTGCCAGCAGCTTGGTAACCCTGAGCTCCTACAATGAGCAGTTCTTC. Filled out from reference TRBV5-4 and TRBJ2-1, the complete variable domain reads ETGVTQSPTHLIKTRGQQVTLRCSSQSGHNTVSWYQQALGQGPQFIFQYYREEENGRGNFPPRFSGLQFPNYSSELNVNALELDDSALYLCASSLVTLSSYNEQFFGPGTRLTVL.

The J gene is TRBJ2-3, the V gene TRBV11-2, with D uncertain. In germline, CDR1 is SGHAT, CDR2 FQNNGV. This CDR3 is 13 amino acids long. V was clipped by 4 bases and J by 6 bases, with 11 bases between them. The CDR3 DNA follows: TGTGCCAGCAGCTCAAACATGGAGGATACGCAGTATTTT. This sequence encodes CASSSNMEDTQYF. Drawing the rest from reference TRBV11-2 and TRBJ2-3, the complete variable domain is EAGVAQSPRYKIIEKRQSVAFWCNPISGHATLYWYQQILGQGPKLLIQFQNNGVVDDSQLPKDRFSAERLKGVDSTLKIQPAKLEDSAVYLCASSSNMEDTQYFGPGTRLTVL.

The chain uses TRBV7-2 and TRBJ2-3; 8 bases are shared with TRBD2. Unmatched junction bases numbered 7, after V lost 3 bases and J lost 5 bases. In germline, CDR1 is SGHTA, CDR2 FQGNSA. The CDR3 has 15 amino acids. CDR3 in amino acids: CASSFRPGGGDTQYF. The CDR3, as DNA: TGTGCCAGCAGCTTTAGGCCCGGGGGGGGAGATACGCAGTATTTT.